This T cell receptor beta chain emerged from a study of CD8 T cells in ankylosing spondylitis. By quantitative 5'-RACE with molecular barcodes, the TCR beta libraries were made. In TCRdb, the 5' RACE reads were re-called with MiXCR into one record per CDR3 protein. The sample lists 300,000 to 400,000 distinct CDR3 sequences, about 14% occurring once. Study conclusions and caveats: A CD8+ phenotype characterized the disease-linked clones, which were relatively rare in peripheral blood. Matched synovial fluid from ankylosing spondylitis patients was reported to be enriched for disease-linked clones. Several highly homologous variants made up a TCR beta motif that seemed to typify ankylosing spondylitis blood.

Trimming took 2 bases from V and 3 from J; bases not matched to a gene: 10. The CDR3 runs to 16 residues. Looked up from germline, CDR1 is KGHSH and CDR2 is LQKENI. Comments on this clonotype: Its antigen is not known.

The sample was blood, either unsorted or a sorted T cell fraction (not recorded which). The sequence was obtained from a male donor with ankylosing spondylitis or in good health (not recorded which). The V call is TRBV18, the J call TRBJ2-7, with 7 bases lining up with TRBD2. CDR3 nucleotides: TGTGCCAGCTCACCAAGTCAGCGGGGACCGTTCTACGAGCAGTACTTC. Protein product: CASSPSQRGPFYEQYF.